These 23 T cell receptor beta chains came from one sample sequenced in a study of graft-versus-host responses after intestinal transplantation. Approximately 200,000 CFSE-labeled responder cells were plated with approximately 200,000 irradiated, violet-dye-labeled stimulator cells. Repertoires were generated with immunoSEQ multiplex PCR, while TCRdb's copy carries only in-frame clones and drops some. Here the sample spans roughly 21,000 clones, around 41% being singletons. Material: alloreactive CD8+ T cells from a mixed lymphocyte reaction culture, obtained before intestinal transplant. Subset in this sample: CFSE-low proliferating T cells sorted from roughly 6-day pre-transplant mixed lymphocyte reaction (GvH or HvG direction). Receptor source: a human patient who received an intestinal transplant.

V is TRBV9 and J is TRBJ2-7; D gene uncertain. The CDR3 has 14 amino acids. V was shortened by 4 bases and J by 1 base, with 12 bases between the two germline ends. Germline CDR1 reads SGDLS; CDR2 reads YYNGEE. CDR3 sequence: CASSPYIGSYEQYF. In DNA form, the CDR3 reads TGTGCCAGCAGCCCCTACATAGGTTCCTACGAGCAGTACTTC. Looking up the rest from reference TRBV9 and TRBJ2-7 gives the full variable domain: DSGVTQTPKHLITATGQRVTLRCSPRSGDLSVYWYQQSLDQGLQFLIQYYNGEERAKGNILERFSAQQFPDLHSELNLSSLELGDSALYFCASSPYIGSYEQYFGPGTRLTVT.

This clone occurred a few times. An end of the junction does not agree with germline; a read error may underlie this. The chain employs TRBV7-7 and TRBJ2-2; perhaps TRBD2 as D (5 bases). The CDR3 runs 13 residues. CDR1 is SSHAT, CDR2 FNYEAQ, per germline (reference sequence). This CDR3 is CASSLARTGELFF. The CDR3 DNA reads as TGTGCTAGCAGCTTAGCGAGGACCGGGGAGCTGTTTTTT.

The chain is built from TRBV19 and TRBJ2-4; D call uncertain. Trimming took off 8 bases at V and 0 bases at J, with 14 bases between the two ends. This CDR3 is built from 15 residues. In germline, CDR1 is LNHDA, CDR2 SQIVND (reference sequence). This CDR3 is CASARSSVAKNIQYF. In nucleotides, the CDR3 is TGTGCCAGTGCTCGCTCCTCAGTAGCCAAAAACATTCAGTACTTC.

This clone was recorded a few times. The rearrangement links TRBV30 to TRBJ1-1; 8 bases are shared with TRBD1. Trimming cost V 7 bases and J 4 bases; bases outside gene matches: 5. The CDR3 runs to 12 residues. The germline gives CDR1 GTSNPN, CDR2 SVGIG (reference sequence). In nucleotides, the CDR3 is TGTGCCTCGGACAGGGCCGCCACTGAAGCTTTCTTT. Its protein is CASDRAATEAFF.

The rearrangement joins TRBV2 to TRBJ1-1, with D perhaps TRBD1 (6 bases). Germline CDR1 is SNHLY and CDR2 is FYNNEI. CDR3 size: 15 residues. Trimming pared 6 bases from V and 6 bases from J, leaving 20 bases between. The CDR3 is CASRLGPVSGAEAFF. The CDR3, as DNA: TGTGCCAGCAGACTGGGGCCCGTTTCAGGGGCTGAAGCTTTCTTT.

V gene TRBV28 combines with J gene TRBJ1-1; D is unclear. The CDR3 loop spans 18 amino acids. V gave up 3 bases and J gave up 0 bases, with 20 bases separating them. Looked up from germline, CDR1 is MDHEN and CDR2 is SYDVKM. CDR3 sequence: CASSFPSAGNLMNTEAFF. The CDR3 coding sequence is TGTGCCAGCAGTTTCCCCTCCGCTGGTAACCTAATGAACACTGAAGCTTTCTTT.

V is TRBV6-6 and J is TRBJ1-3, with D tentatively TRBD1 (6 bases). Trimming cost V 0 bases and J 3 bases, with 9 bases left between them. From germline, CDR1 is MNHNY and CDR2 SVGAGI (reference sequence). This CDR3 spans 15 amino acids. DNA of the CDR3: TGTGCCAGCAGTTACTCGCGGGGGCTTGGAAACACCATATATTTT. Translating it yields CASSYSRGLGNTIYF.

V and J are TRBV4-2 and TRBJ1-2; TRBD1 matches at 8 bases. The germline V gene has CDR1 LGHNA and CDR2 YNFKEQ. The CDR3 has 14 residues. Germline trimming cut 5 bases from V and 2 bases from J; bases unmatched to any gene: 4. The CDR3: CASSSDRGNYGYTF. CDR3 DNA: TGTGCCAGCAGCTCCGACAGGGGAAACTATGGCTACACCTTC.

The CDR3 nucleotides read TGTGCCAGTAGTATAGAGGGAACAGGGTCAGATACGCAGTATTTT. It yields the protein CASSIEGTGSDTQYF. This chain joins TRBV19 and TRBJ2-3; TRBD1 is a possible D gene (6 bases). The CDR3 has 15 amino acids. Germline V gene data show CDR1 as LNHDA and CDR2 as SQIVND (reference sequence). The V end lost 0 bases, the J end lost 4 bases, and 11 bases lay between the germline ends.

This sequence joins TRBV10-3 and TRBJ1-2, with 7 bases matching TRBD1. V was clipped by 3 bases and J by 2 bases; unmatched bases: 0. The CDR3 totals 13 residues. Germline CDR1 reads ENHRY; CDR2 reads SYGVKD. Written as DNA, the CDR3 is TGTGCCATCAGTGACAGGGGGAACTATGGCTACACCTTC. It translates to CAISDRGNYGYTF.

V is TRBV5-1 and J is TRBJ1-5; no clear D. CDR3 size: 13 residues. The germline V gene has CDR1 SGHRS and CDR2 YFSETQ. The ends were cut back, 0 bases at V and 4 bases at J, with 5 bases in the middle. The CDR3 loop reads CASSLAVNQPQHF. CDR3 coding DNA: TGCGCCAGCAGCTTGGCGGTGAATCAGCCCCAGCATTTT.

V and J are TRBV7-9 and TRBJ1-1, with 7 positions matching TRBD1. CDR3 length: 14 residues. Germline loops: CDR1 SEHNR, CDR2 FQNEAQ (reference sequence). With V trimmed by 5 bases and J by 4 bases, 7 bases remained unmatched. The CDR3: CASSTQQGLTEAFF. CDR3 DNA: TGTGCCAGCAGCACTCAACAGGGGCTCACTGAAGCTTTCTTT.

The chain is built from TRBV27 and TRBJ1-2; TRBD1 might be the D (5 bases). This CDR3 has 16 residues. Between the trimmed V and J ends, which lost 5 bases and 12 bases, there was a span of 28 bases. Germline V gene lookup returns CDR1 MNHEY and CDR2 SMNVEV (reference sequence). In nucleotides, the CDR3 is TGTGCCAGCAGTGAAGCCTCAAACGGGGGGACGGGGAGGAACACCTTC. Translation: CASSEASNGGTGRNTF.

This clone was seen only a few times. The CDR3 DNA is TGTGCCAGCAGTTACTCGATATATGGCTACACCTTC. Protein: CASSYSIYGYTF. J is TRBJ1-2 and V is TRBV6-5, with D unclear. V lost 0 bases and J 5 bases, leaving 4 bases between the germline ends. The CDR3 extends over 12 amino acids. Germline CDR1 MNHEY, CDR2 SVGAGI.

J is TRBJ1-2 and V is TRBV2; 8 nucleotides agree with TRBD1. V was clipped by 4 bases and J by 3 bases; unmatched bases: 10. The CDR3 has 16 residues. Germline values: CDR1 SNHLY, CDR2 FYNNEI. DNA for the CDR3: TGTGCCAGCAGTGGAATCGTGACAGGGGATGACTATGGCTACACCTTC. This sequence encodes CASSGIVTGDDYGYTF.

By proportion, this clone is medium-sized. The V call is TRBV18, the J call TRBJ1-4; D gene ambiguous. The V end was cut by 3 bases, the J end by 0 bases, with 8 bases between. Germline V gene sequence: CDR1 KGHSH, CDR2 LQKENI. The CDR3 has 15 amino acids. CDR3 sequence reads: CASSPRTSTNEKLFF. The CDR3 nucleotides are TGTGCCAGCTCACCCCGGACGTCAACTAATGAAAAACTGTTTTTT.

The CDR3 protein is CASSLLDGELFF. The CDR3 DNA follows: TGTGCCAGTAGTCTTCTGGACGGGGAGCTGTTTTTT. The chain carries TRBV19 and TRBJ2-2; no firm D call. Germline CDR1 LNHDA, CDR2 SQIVND (reference sequence). This CDR3 region has 12 residues. Between the trimmed V and J ends, which lost 5 bases and 7 bases, there was a span of 8 bases.

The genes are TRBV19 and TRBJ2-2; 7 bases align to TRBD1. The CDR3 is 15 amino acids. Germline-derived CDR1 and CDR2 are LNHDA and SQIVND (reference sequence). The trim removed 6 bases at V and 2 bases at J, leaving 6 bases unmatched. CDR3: CASRKGAENTGELFF. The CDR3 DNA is TGTGCCAGTAGGAAGGGGGCAGAAAACACCGGGGAGCTGTTTTTT.

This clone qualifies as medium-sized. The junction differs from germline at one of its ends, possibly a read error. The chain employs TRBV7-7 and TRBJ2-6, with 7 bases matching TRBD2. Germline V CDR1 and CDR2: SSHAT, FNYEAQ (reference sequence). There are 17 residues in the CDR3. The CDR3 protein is CASSLAGPISGANVLTF. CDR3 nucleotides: TGTGCTAGCAGCTTAGCGGGCCCGATCTCTGGGGCCAACGTCCTGACTTTC.

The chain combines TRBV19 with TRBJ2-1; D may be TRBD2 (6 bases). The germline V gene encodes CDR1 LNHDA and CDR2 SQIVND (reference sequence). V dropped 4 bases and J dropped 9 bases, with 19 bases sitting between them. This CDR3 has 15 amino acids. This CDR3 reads CASSKRRERSREQFF. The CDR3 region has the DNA TGTGCCAGTAGTAAGCGCCGGGAGCGTTCACGTGAGCAGTTCTTC.

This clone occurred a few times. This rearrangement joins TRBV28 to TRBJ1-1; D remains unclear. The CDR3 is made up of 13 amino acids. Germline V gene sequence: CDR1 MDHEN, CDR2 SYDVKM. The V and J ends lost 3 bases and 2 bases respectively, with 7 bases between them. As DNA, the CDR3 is TGTGCCAGCAGTTTGGGGATTAACACTGAAGCTTTCTTT. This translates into CASSLGINTEAFF.

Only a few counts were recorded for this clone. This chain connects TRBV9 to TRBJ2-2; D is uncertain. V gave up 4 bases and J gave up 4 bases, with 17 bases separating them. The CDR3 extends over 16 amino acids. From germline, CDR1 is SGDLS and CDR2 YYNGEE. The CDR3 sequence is CASSPHSGIPTGELFF. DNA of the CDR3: TGTGCCAGCAGCCCTCACTCAGGCATCCCCACCGGGGAGCTGTTTTTT.

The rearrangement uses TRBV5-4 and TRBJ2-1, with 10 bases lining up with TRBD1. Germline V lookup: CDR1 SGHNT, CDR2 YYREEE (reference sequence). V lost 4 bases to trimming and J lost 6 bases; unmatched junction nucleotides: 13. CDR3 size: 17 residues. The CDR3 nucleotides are TGTGCCAGCAGCCCCTCCTTGGGACAGGGGATCCCCAATGAGCAGTTCTTC. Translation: CASSPSLGQGIPNEQFF.